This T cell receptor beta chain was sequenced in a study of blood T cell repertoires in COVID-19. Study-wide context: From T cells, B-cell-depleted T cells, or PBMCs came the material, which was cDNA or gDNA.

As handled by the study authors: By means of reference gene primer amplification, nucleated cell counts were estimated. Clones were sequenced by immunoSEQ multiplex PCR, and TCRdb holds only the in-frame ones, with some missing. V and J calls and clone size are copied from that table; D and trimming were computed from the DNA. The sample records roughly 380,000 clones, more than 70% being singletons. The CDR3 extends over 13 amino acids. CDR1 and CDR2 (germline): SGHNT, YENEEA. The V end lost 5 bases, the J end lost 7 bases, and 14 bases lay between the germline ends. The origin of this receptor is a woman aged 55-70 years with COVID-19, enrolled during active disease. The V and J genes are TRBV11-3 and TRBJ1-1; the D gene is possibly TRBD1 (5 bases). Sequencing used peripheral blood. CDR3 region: CASSPTGVGEAFF. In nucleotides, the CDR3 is TGTGCCAGCAGCCCGACGGGGGTAGGTGAAGCTTTCTTT.